The present T cell receptor beta chain was sequenced within a study of CD8+ T cells in alopecia areata (dated by TCRdb to 2017 to 2018). About the study as a whole: The treated patients took part in an open-label pilot trial in which moderate-to-severe alopecia areata was treated with oral tofacitinib at 5 to 10 mg twice daily. Clonality in the scalp was compared among normal scalp (n=4), patchy alopecia areata scalp (n=8), and alopecia totalis/universalis scalp (n=8). Tofacitinib was given for 6 to 18 months, followed by 6 months of follow-up off drug to assess delayed response and recurrence. Biopsies were taken from tofacitinib-treated patients at baseline and again at 4 and 24 weeks into treatment, and several of those patients also had a later scalp biopsy. RNA came from the PAXgene miRNA kit for fixed scalp, the miRNeasy kit for PBMCs, and the RNeasy kit for mouse skin. The study used high-throughput TCRbeta sequencing to examine T cell clonal expansion in alopecia areata, in both the C3H/HeJ mouse model and human patients. immunoSEQ multiplex PCR using 35 Vbeta forward primers and 13 Jbeta reverse primers was used to amplify TCRbeta CDR3 regions. Human TCRbeta sequencing covered scalp tissue and sorted CD4+ and CD8+ peripheral blood T cells from patchy and totalis/universalis alopecia areata patients and healthy controls. The paper as a whole reports these results and caveats: Compared with mice, TCR sequences shared between patients were less clear, possibly partly because of HLA diversity across the patient population. Compared with normal scalp, lesional scalp, particularly in alopecia totalis/universalis, had higher clonality and more expanded CD8+ clones, which suggests antigenic drive. Resident alphabeta T cells in normal human skin are also sequenced, complicating scalp TCR repertoire analysis, unlike mouse skin dominated by gammadelta T cells.

Preparation of the library involved the immunoSEQ multiplex PCR assay. To provide template for TCR sequencing, every sample had RNA extracted and reverse transcribed into cDNA. SuperScript III was used for first-strand cDNA synthesis, primed with a 2:1 mix of oligo-dT and random hexamers. A synthetic immune receptor repertoire was used to measure amplification bias, and any remaining bias was corrected computationally. Per the authors' processing: After raw reads were preprocessed to remove errors, the CDR3 was defined following IMGT conventions as running from the conserved cysteine to phenylalanine. To get clonality, Shannon entropy was normalized by log2 of the number of productive unique TCRs and the result was subtracted from 1. Scalp TCRbeta sequences were cross-referenced with sorted blood CD4 and CD8 repertoires so that the CD4 or CD8 identity of scalp clones could be inferred. TCRdb obtained this table from immuneACCESS and retained in-frame rearrangements with V and J assigned. These tables miss some clones; where compared with another copy, unresolved V genes account for less than half of the shortfall, and the remainder is unexplained. V, J and clone size derive from that table, while D and trimming were established from the DNA sequence. The sample profile shows fewer than 250,000 clones; 57% of them were found once. The ten biggest clones cover just over 0.45% of the sample.

Sequences MNHEY (CDR1) and SVGAGI (CDR2) are obtained from the germline V gene. From the cysteine up to the phenylalanine, the CDR3 has a length of 14 residues. Only CDR3 DNA remains: 42 bases, in frame from the first base. The V end loses 11 bases and the J end loses 1 base, and a stretch of 18 bases separates them. The meaning of the sample's time point label: baseline before oral tofacitinib. Lesional scalp punch biopsies and peripheral blood were obtained from alopecia areata patients. After PBMCs were isolated by density centrifugation and stained for CD3, CD4 and CD8, a FACSAria was used to sort CD4+ and CD8+ T cells. Concerning this clone itself: Its antigen remains undetermined. No per-base quality is available; no much larger clone lies one base away.

The sequence joins TRBV6-5 to TRBJ2-7, and the D gene may be TRBD2, 6 bases matching. This specimen was CD4+ T cells sorted from blood, taken at week 0. The clonotype was recovered from a human donor with alopecia areata. The CDR3 region: CACRGIGESYEQYF. The sequenced DNA: TGTGCCTGTCGGGGGATCGGGGAATCCTACGAGCAGTACTTC.